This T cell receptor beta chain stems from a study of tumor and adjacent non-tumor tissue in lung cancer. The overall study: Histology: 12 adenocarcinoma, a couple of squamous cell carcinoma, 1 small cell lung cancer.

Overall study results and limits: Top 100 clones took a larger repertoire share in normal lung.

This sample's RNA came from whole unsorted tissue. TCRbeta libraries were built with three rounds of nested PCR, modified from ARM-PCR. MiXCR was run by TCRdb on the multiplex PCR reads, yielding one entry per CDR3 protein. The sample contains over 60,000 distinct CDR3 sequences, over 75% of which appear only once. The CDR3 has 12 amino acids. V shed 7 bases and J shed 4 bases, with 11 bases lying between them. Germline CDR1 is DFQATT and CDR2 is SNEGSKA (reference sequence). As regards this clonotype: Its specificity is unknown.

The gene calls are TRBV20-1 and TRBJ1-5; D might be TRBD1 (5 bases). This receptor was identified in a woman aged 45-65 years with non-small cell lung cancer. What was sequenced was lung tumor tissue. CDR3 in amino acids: CSVKGFNQPQHF. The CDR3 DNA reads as TGCAGTGTCAAGGGGTTTAATCAGCCCCAGCATTTT.